The count of the clone carrying this TCR beta chain is one. The antigen is unknown. This record belongs to a study of T cell responses to AZD1222 COVID-19 vaccine. Study-wide results and limits: Researchers report vaccine-associated CD4 TCRs spanning spike, with dominance at 160-218 and 743-854. The reported proportion of spike-specific TCRs targeting unmutated variant regions was nearly half. Donors, mostly white British, included more females; clonal diversity was possibly underestimated.

Here immunoSEQ multiplex PCR was the method, and the copy in TCRdb shows in-frame clones only, minus some. Of under 150,000 clones listed, roughly nine tenths are singletons. Second-dose recipients at about 4 or about 12 weeks were treated as one pooled group. The CDR3 consists of 15 residues. Germline V gene lookup returns CDR1 MNHEY and CDR2 SVGAGI. J was trimmed by 7 bases and V by 2 bases; bases with no gene match: 3. This specimen consisted of peripheral blood, obtained 28 days after the second AZD1222 dose. The sequence came from an adult who received the AZD1222 COVID-19 vaccine. The rearrangement uses TRBV6-5 and TRBJ2-3; 13 positions agree with TRBD2. CDR3 amino acids: CASSYGGTSGNTQYF. In nucleotides, the CDR3 is TGTGCCAGCAGTTACGGAGGGACTAGCGGGAATACGCAGTATTTT.